The 3 T cell receptor beta chains below were found in one sample sequenced in a study of shared clonotypes between healthy human individuals. This table comes from immunoSEQ multiplex PCR, and its TCRdb copy is limited to in-frame clones, with some not included. The sample holds just over 2,000,000 clones, approximately 94% seen once. Naive CD8 cells comprised CD45RO-negative, CCR7-positively selected cells, excluding terminally differentiated effector memory CD45RA+ cells. The sample consisted of naive CD8+ T cells sorted from blood. These receptors came from a man younger than 35 in good health.

This sequence joins TRBV7-9 and TRBJ1-1; D gene uncertain. Germline values: CDR1 SEHNR, CDR2 FQNEAQ (reference sequence). Trimming shortened V by 3 bases and J by 1 base, and 12 bases separated the two germline ends. This CDR3 is 15 amino acids long. The CDR3 nucleotides are TGTGCCAGCAGCTTTGTATGGGAGTCGAACACTGAAGCTTTCTTT. This codes for CASSFVWESNTEAFF.

The chain joins TRBV19 to TRBJ2-2; possible D gene TRBD2, 7 bases. Trimming removed 7 bases from V and 7 bases from J, with 16 bases in between. The CDR3 spans 14 residues. Germline-derived CDR1 and CDR2 are LNHDA and SQIVND (reference sequence). The CDR3 nucleotides read TGTGCCAGTAAACTCGGGGGGCAAGACGGGGAGCTGTTTTTT. It yields the protein CASKLGGQDGELFF.

This clone has a single count. This chain joins TRBV28 and TRBJ2-2, with 7 bases that match TRBD2. This CDR3 comprises 16 residues. The V and J ends lost 1 base and 0 bases, in that order; junction bases with no gene match: 2. The germline gives CDR1 MDHEN, CDR2 SYDVKM. The CDR3 DNA sequence: TGTGCCAGCAGTTTATACGCGGGAGCGAACACCGGGGAGCTGTTTTTT. As protein: CASSLYAGANTGELFF.